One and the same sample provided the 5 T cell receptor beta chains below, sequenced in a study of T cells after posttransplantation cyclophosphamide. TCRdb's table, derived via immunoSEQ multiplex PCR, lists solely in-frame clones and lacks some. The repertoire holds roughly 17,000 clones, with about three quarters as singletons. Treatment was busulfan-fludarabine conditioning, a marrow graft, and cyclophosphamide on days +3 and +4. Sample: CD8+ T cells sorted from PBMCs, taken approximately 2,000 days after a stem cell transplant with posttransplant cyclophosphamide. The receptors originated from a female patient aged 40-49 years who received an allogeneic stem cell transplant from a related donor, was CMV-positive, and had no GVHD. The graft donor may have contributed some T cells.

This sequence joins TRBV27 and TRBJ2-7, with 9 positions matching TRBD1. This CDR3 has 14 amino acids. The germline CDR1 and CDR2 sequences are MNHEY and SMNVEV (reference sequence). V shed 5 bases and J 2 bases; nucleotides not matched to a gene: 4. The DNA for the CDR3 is TGTGCCAGCAGTGGGACAGGGATGCCCTACGAGCAGTACTTC. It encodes CASSGTGMPYEQYF.

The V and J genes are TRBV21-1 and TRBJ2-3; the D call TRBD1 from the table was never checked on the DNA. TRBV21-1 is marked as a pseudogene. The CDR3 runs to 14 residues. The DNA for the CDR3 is TGTGCCGGAAGGGGTTGGGGCCCCACAGATACGCAGTATTTT. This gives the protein CAGRGWGPTDTQYF.

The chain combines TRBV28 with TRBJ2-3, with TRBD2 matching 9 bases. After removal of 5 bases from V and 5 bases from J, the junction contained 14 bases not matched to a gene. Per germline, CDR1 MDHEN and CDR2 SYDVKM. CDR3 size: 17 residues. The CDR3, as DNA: TGTGCCAGCAGTCCCCTTCAGCGGGGGGCTTCCGGAGATACGCAGTATTTT. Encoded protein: CASSPLQRGASGDTQYF.

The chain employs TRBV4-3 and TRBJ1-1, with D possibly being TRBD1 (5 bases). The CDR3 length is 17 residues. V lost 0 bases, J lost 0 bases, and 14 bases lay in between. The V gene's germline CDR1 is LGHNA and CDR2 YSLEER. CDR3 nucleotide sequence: TGCGCCAGCAGCCAAGAGCCAGGGAAGACCATGAACACTGAAGCTTTCTTT. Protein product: CASSQEPGKTMNTEAFF.

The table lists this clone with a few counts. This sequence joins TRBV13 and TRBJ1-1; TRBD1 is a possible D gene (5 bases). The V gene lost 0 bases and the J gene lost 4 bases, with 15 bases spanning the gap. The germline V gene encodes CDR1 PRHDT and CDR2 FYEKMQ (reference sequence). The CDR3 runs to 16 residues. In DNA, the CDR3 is TGTGCCAGCAGCTTAGGCCCAGGGTGGGGAGGCACTGAAGCTTTCTTT. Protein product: CASSLGPGWGGTEAFF.